This T cell receptor (beta chain) was profiled in a study of control samples from healthy donors and cancer patients. This CDR3 contains 15 residues. Trimming pared 4 bases from V and 4 bases from J, leaving 16 bases between. Germline V lookup: CDR1 SGHVS, CDR2 FNYEAQ. The method was immunoSEQ multiplex PCR; TCRdb's version includes in-frame clones alone and lacks a portion of them. The sample carries about 120,000 clones, around 90% recorded once. The sequenced sample was blood. The chain employs TRBV7-6 and TRBJ1-2; no reliable D call. This TCR came from a woman between 70 and 85 years old in good health. CDR3 sequence (DNA): TGTGCCAGCAGCTCGTCGCTCTCGGCAGGCTATGGCTACACCTTC. This codes for CASSSSLSAGYGYTF.